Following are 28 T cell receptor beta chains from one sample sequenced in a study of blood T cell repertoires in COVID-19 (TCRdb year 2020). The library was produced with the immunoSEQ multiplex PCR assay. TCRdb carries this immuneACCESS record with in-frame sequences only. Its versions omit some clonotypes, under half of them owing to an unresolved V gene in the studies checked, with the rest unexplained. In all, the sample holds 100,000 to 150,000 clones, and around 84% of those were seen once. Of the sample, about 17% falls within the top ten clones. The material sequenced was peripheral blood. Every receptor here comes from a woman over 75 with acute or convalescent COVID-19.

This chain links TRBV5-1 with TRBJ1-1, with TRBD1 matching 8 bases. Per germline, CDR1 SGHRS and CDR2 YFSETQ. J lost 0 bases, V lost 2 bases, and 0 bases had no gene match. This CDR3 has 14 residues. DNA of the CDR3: TGCGCCAGCAGCTTACAGGGGGTGAACACTGAAGCTTTCTTT. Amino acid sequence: CASSLQGVNTEAFF.

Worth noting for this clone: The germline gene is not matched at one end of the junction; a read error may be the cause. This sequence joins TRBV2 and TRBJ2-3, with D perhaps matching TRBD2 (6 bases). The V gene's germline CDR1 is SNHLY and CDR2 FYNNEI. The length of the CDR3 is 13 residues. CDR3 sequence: CASSETRLGKSLF. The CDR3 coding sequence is TGTGCCAGCAGTGAAACCCGACTAGGAAAGAGTCTTTTT.

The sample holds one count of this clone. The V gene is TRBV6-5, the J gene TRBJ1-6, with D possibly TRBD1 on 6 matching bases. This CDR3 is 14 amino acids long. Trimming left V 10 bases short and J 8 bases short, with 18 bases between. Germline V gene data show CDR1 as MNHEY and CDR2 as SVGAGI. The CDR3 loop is CAITSGTRYSPLHF. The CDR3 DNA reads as TGTGCCATCACGTCCGGGACAAGGTATTCACCCCTCCACTTT.

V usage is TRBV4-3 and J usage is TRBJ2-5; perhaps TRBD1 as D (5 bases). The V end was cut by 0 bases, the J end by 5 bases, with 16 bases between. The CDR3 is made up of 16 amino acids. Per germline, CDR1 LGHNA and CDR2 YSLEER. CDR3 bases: TGCGCCAGCAGCCAAGATAATCGGGCCAGGGCTGAGACCCAGTACTTC. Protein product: CASSQDNRARAETQYF.

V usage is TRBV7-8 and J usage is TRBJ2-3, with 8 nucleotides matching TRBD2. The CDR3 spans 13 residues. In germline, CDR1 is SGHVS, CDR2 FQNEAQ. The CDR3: CATGTRGTDTQYF. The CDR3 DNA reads TGTGCAACCGGGACTAGGGGTACAGATACGCAGTATTTT.

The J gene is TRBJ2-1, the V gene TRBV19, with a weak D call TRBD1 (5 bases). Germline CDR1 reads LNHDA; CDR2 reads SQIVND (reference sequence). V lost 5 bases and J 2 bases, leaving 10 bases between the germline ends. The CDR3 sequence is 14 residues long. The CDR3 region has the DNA TGTGCCAGTAGTCGCAGGGTGGCCTACAATGAGCAGTTCTTC. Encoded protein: CASSRRVAYNEQFF.

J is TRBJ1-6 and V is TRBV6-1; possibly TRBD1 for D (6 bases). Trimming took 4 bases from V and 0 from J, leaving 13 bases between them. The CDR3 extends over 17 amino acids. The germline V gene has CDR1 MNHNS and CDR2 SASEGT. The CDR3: CASSGRDMSSYNSPLHF. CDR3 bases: TGTGCCAGCAGTGGCCGGGACATGAGCTCCTATAATTCACCCCTCCACTTT.

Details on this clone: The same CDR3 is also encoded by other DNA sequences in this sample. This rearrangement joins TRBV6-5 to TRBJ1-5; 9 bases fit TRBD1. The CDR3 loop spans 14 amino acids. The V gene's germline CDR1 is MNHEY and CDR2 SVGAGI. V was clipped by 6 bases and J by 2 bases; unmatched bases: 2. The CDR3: CASSRQGGNQPQHF. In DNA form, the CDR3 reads TGTGCCAGCAGCCGACAGGGGGGCAATCAGCCCCAGCATTTT.

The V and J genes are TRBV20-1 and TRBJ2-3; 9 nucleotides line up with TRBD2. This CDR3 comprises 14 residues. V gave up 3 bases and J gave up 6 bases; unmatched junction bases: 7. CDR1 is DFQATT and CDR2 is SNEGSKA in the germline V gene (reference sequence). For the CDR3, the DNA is TGCAGTGCTAGTAGCGGGAGAGAGGGGGATACGCAGTATTTT. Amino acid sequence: CSASSGREGDTQYF.

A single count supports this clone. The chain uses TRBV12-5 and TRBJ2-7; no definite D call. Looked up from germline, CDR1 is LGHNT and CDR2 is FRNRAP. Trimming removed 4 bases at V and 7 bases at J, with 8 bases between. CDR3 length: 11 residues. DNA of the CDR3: TGTGCTAGTGGTTCTCTCGGGGAGCAGTACTTC. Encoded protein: CASGSLGEQYF.

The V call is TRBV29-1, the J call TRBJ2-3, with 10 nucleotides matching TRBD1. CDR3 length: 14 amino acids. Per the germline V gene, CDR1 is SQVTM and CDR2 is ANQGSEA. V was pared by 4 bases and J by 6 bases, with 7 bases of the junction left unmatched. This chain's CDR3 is CSVVRDRGMDTQYF. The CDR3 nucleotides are TGCAGCGTTGTCCGGGACAGGGGAATGGATACGCAGTATTTT.

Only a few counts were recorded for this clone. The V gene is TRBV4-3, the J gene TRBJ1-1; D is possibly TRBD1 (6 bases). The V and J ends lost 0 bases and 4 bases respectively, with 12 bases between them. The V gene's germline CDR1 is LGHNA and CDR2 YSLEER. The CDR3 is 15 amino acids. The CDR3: CASSQDVGGGTEAFF. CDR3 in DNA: TGCGCCAGCAGCCAAGATGTAGGGGGGGGCACTGAAGCTTTCTTT.

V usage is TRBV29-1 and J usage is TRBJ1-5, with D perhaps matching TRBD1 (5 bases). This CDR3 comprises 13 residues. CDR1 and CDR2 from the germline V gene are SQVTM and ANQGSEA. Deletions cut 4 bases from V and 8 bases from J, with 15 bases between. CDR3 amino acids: CSVGGRGGEPQHF. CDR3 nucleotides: TGCAGCGTTGGCGGACGCGGAGGGGAGCCCCAGCATTTT.

The chain's CDR3 is CSASPGASYTNTGELFF. The CDR3 nucleotides read TGCAGTGCTAGTCCGGGAGCCTCGTACACGAACACCGGGGAGCTGTTTTTT. This chain uses TRBV20-1 with TRBJ2-2; D might be TRBD2 (6 bases). Germline assignment: CDR1 DFQATT and CDR2 SNEGSKA (reference sequence). This CDR3 contains 17 residues. V lost 3 bases and J 0 bases, leaving 17 bases between the germline ends.

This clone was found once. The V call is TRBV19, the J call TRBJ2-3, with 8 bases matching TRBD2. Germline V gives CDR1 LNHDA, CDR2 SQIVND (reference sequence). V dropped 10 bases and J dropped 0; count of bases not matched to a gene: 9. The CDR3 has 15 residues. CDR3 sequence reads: CATTISGSSTDTQYF. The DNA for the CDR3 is TGTGCCACCACCATCAGCGGGAGTAGCACAGATACGCAGTATTTT.

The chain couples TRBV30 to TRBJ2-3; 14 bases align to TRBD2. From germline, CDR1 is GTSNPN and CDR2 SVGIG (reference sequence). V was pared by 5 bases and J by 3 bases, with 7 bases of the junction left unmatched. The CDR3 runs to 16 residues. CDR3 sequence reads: CAWGGTSGSRTDTQYF. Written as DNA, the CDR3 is TGTGCCTGGGGCGGGACTAGCGGGAGCAGGACAGATACGCAGTATTTT.

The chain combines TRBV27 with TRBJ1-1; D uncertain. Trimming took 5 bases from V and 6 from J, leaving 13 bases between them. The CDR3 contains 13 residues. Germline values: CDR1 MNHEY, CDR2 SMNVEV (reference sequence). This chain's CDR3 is CASSPGLWAEAFF. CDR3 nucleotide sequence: TGTGCCAGCAGTCCCGGACTGTGGGCTGAAGCTTTCTTT.

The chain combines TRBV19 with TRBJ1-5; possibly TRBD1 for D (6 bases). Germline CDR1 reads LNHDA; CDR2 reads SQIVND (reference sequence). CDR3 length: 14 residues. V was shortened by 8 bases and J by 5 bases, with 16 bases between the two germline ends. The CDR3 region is CASGGRDTYQPQHF. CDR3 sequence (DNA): TGTGCCAGTGGGGGCCGGGACACTTATCAGCCCCAGCATTTT.

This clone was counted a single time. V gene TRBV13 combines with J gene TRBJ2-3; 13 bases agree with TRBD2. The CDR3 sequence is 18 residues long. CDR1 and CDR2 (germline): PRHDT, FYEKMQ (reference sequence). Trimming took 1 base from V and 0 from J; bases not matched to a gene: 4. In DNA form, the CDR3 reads TGTGCCAGCAGCTTAGTAGGACTAGCGGGAGTTAGCACAGATACGCAGTATTTT. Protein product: CASSLVGLAGVSTDTQYF.

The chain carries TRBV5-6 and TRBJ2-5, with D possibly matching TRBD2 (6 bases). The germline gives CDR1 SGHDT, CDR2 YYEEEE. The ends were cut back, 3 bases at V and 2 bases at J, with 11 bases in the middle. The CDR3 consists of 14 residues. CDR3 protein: CASSSTGTQETQYF. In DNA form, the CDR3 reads TGTGCCAGCAGCTCAACCGGGACTCAAGAGACCCAGTACTTC. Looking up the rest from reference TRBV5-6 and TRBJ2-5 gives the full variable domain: DAGVTQSPTHLIKTRGQQVTLRCSPKSGHDTVSWYQQALGQGPQFIFQYYEEEERQRGNFPDRFSGHQFPNYSSELNVNALLLGDSALYLCASSSTGTQETQYFGPGTRLLVL.

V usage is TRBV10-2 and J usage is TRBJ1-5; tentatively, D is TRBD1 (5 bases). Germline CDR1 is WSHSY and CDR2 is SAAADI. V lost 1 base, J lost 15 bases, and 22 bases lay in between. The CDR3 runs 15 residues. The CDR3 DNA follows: TGCGCCAGCAGTGAGTGGCGACCGGGGGGAAACCCCACGCATTTT. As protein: CASSEWRPGGNPTHF.

Written as DNA, the CDR3 is TGTGCCAGCAGCTTCTCCGGGGAGCTGTTTTTT. As protein: CASSFSGELFF. The chain combines TRBV5-6 with TRBJ2-2; no firm D call. The CDR3 sequence is 11 residues long. Germline V lookup: CDR1 SGHDT, CDR2 YYEEEE. V was trimmed by 2 bases and J by 6 bases, leaving 2 bases between them. Using reference TRBV5-6 and TRBJ2-2 for the parts outside the CDR3, the full variable domain is DAGVTQSPTHLIKTRGQQVTLRCSPKSGHDTVSWYQQALGQGPQFIFQYYEEEERQRGNFPDRFSGHQFPNYSSELNVNALLLGDSALYLCASSFSGELFFGEGSRLTVL.

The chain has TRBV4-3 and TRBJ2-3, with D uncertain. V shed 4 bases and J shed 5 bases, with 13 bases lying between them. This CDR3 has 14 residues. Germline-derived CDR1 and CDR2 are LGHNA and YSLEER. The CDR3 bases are TGCGCCAGCAGCCCGACGCGACTCTTAGATACGCAGTATTTT. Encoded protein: CASSPTRLLDTQYF.

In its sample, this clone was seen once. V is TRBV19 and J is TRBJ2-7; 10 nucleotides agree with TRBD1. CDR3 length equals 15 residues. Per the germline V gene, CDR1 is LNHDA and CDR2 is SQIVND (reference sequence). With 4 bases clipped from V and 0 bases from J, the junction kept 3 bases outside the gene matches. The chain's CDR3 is CASSTGQGYSYEQYF. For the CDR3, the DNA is TGTGCCAGTAGTACGGGACAGGGGTACTCCTACGAGCAGTACTTC. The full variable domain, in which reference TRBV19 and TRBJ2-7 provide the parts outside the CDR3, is DGGITQSPKYLFRKEGQNVTLSCEQNLNHDAMYWYRQDPGQGLRLIYYSQIVNDFQKGDIAEGYSVSREKKESFPLTVTSAQKNPTAFYLCASSTGQGYSYEQYFGPGTRLTVT.

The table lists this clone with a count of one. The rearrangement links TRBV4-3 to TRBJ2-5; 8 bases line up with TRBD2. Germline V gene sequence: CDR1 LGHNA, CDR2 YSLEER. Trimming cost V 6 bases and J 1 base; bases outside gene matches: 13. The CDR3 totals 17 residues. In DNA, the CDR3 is TGCGCCAGCAGTCCAAGGGGAACAGCGGGGGTCCAAGAGACCCAGTACTTC. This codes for CASSPRGTAGVQETQYF.

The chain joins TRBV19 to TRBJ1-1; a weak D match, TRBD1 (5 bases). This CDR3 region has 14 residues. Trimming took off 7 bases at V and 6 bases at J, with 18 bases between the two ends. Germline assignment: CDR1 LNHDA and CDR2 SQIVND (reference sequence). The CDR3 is CASKPLGREPEAFF. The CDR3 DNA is TGTGCCAGTAAGCCTCTAGGCAGGGAACCTGAAGCTTTCTTT.

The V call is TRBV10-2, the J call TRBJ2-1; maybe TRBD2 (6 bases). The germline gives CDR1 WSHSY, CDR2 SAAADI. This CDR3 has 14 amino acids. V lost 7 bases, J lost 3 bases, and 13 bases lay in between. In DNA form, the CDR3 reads TGCGCCAGCACCATCCCGGGACTCTACAATGAGCAGTTCTTC. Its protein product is CASTIPGLYNEQFF.

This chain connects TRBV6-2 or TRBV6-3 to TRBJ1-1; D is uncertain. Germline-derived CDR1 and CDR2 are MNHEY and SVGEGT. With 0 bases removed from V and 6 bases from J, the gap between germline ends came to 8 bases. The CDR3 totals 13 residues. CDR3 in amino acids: CASSYSRFPEAFF. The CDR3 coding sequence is TGTGCCAGCAGTTACTCGAGGTTCCCTGAAGCTTTCTTT.